These T cell receptor beta chains were read from a single sample in a study of T-cell memory formation after mild COVID-19. TCRdb ran MiXCR on the 5' RACE reads and lists one entry per CDR3 protein. Of more than 450,000 distinct CDR3 sequences in the sample, roughly 17% were seen once. The sequenced sample was PBMCs or a T cell subset sorted from them (not recorded which). These receptor sequences come from an adult woman who had mild COVID-19 (a few samples of this study predate the infection). Cell type and time point are not known. The CDR3 runs from the conserved cysteine through the conserved F or W. A D gene is named only where the DNA matches it firmly. Rows may omit the clone size; those that give it use once, few, many or a size class.

d_gene: -; j_gene: TRBJ2-3; v_gene: TRBV11-2; abundance: few; CDR3nt: TGTGCCAGCAGCCGCAAGACAGATACGCAGTATTTT; CDR3aa: CASSRKTDTQYF
d_gene: -; j_gene: TRBJ2-7; v_gene: TRBV3-1; abundance: few; CDR3nt: TGTGCCACCCAGCCAGGCTTGGCGGGCGAGCAGTACTTC; CDR3aa: CATQPGLAGEQYF
d_gene: -; j_gene: TRBJ1-5; v_gene: TRBV7-2; abundance: few; CDR3nt: TGTGCCAGCAGCTCAAACAGGGATCGCAATCAGCCCCAGCATTTT; CDR3aa: CASSSNRDRNQPQHF
d_gene: TRBD2; j_gene: TRBJ2-7; v_gene: TRBV6-2/TRBV6-3; abundance: -; CDR3nt: TGTGCCAGCAGTCCGGGAGCGGGGAGTACCTACGAGCAGTACTTC; CDR3aa: CASSPGAGSTYEQYF
d_gene: -; j_gene: TRBJ1-2; v_gene: TRBV29-1; abundance: few; CDR3nt: TGCAGCGTTGAGGGCGAGGAGGCCGAACTTTATGGCTACACCTTC; CDR3aa: CSVEGEEAELYGYTF
d_gene: -; j_gene: TRBJ2-7; v_gene: TRBV4-1; abundance: -; CDR3nt: TGCGCCAGCAGCCAAGAGAGGCCCCATTGGGTCTACGAGCAGTACTTC; CDR3aa: CASSQERPHWVYEQYF
d_gene: -; j_gene: TRBJ2-2; v_gene: TRBV11-3; abundance: -; CDR3nt: TGTGCCAGCAGCAACACCGGGACGTCCTGGGGGACCGGGGAGCTGTTTTTT; CDR3aa: CASSNTGTSWGTGELFF
d_gene: -; j_gene: TRBJ2-7; v_gene: TRBV9; abundance: -; CDR3nt: TGTGCCAGCAGCGTAAGGGGTGGCGAGCAGTACTTC; CDR3aa: CASSVRGGEQYF
d_gene: -; j_gene: TRBJ1-2; v_gene: TRBV7-6; abundance: few; CDR3nt: TGTGCCAGCAGTAGCCCAAACGGGGGCTACACCTTC; CDR3aa: CASSSPNGGYTF
d_gene: -; j_gene: TRBJ2-5; v_gene: TRBV6-1; abundance: few; CDR3nt: TGTGCCAGCAGTGAATGGACCGCGGTGGGAGAGACCCAGTACTTC; CDR3aa: CASSEWTAVGETQYF
d_gene: -; j_gene: TRBJ2-2; v_gene: TRBV7-3; abundance: many; CDR3nt: TGTGCCAGCAGCTTAACTTCACTAGCTGACACCGGGGAGCTGTTTTTT; CDR3aa: CASSLTSLADTGELFF
d_gene: -; j_gene: TRBJ1-5; v_gene: TRBV12-3/TRBV12-4; abundance: few; CDR3nt: TGTGCCAGCAGGGGATGGGGGATAGGTCAGCCCCAGCATTTT; CDR3aa: CASRGWGIGQPQHF
d_gene: -; j_gene: TRBJ2-4; v_gene: TRBV6-1; abundance: -; CDR3nt: TGTGCCAGCAGTGAAGTCCAGGATTGGTCGAACATTCAGTACTTC; CDR3aa: CASSEVQDWSNIQYF
d_gene: -; j_gene: TRBJ1-6; v_gene: TRBV2; abundance: -; CDR3nt: TGTGCCAGCAGTGAGAAGGGTTCCCTCTATAATTCACCCCTCCACTTT; CDR3aa: CASSEKGSLYNSPLHF
d_gene: -; j_gene: TRBJ1-1; v_gene: TRBV5-1; abundance: few; CDR3nt: TGCGCCAGCAGCTCCGGACAGCCGTCTGAAGCTTTCTTT; CDR3aa: CASSSGQPSEAFF
d_gene: TRBD2; j_gene: TRBJ2-1; v_gene: TRBV7-2; abundance: many; CDR3nt: TGTGCCAGCAGCTTAGCGCTGGGGACTACCATTGAGCAGTTCTTC; CDR3aa: CASSLALGTTIEQFF
d_gene: -; j_gene: TRBJ1-3; v_gene: TRBV6-6; abundance: once; CDR3nt: TGTGCCAGCAGCTCGACGGGCATCTCTGGAAACACCATATATTTT; CDR3aa: CASSSTGISGNTIYF
d_gene: -; j_gene: TRBJ2-1; v_gene: TRBV3-1; abundance: few; CDR3nt: TGTGCCAGCAGCCAAGGGTCTGGGAATGAGCAGTTCTTC; CDR3aa: CASSQGSGNEQFF
d_gene: -; j_gene: TRBJ1-4; v_gene: TRBV19; abundance: few; CDR3nt: TGTGCCAGTAGGGACCGCGGGCGGTCAACTAATGAAAAACTGTTTTTT; CDR3aa: CASRDRGRSTNEKLFF
d_gene: TRBD1; j_gene: TRBJ2-2; v_gene: TRBV18; abundance: many; CDR3nt: TGTGCCAGCTCAGCGGGACAGGGAAACACCGGGGAGCTGTTTTTT; CDR3aa: CASSAGQGNTGELFF
d_gene: -; j_gene: TRBJ1-2; v_gene: TRBV7-2; abundance: -; CDR3nt: TGTGCCAGCAGCGTCCGGGACGTTGTCTACACCTTC; CDR3aa: CASSVRDVVYTF
d_gene: TRBD1; j_gene: TRBJ2-1; v_gene: TRBV9; abundance: few; CDR3nt: TGTGCCAGCAGCTCGACAGGGGGCTACAATGAGCAGTTCTTC; CDR3aa: CASSSTGGYNEQFF
d_gene: -; j_gene: TRBJ1-5; v_gene: TRBV20-1; abundance: many; CDR3nt: TGCAGTGCTAGAGAGGGCAACCAAGGCAATCAGCCCCAGCATTTT; CDR3aa: CSAREGNQGNQPQHF
d_gene: TRBD2; j_gene: TRBJ2-2; v_gene: TRBV5-1; abundance: -; CDR3nt: TGCGCCAGCAGCTTGGTACTAGCGGACACCGGGGAGCTGTTTTTT; CDR3aa: CASSLVLADTGELFF
d_gene: TRBD2; j_gene: TRBJ2-4; v_gene: TRBV7-9; abundance: few; CDR3nt: TGTGCCAGCAGCTTAGCTGGGACTAGCGGCGACATTCAGTACTTC; CDR3aa: CASSLAGTSGDIQYF
d_gene: TRBD1; j_gene: TRBJ2-3; v_gene: TRBV7-9; abundance: -; CDR3nt: TGTGCCAGCAGCTTACCCCCGACAGGGGCAGATACGCAGTATTTT; CDR3aa: CASSLPPTGADTQYF
d_gene: TRBD1; j_gene: TRBJ1-1; v_gene: TRBV5-1; abundance: few; CDR3nt: TGCGCCAGCAGCGAAACCGGGACAGGGGCTAACACTGAAGCTTTCTTT; CDR3aa: CASSETGTGANTEAFF
d_gene: -; j_gene: TRBJ2-3; v_gene: TRBV6-4; abundance: few; CDR3nt: TGTGCCAGCAGTGAGAAGGGGCCAGCAGATACGCAGTATTTT; CDR3aa: CASSEKGPADTQYF
d_gene: -; j_gene: TRBJ2-5; v_gene: TRBV7-9; abundance: -; CDR3nt: TGTGCCAGCAGCCCGGAAGGGTGGCCCGGGGAGACCCAGTACTTC; CDR3aa: CASSPEGWPGETQYF
d_gene: TRBD2; j_gene: TRBJ2-1; v_gene: TRBV5-1; abundance: -; CDR3nt: TGCGCCAGCAGCTTGACTGCGGGAGAAGTCTACAATGAGCAGTTCTTC; CDR3aa: CASSLTAGEVYNEQFF
d_gene: -; j_gene: TRBJ2-3; v_gene: TRBV9; abundance: -; CDR3nt: TGTGCCAGCAGCGGTGGGGCGGCAGATACGCAGTATTTT; CDR3aa: CASSGGAADTQYF
d_gene: TRBD2; j_gene: TRBJ2-4; v_gene: TRBV15; abundance: -; CDR3nt: TGTGCCACCACCCCGGGACTAGCGGTGGGGGGCAAAAACATTCAGTACTTC; CDR3aa: CATTPGLAVGGKNIQYF
d_gene: TRBD2; j_gene: TRBJ2-7; v_gene: TRBV7-9; abundance: many; CDR3nt: TGTGCCAGCAGCTTACTCCAACTAGCGGGAGCCTACGAGCAGTACTTC; CDR3aa: CASSLLQLAGAYEQYF
d_gene: -; j_gene: TRBJ2-2; v_gene: TRBV5-1; abundance: many; CDR3nt: TGTGCCAGCAGCCTAGCGAGGAACACCGGGGAGCTGTTTTTT; CDR3aa: CASSLARNTGELFF
d_gene: -; j_gene: TRBJ2-1; v_gene: TRBV15; abundance: few; CDR3nt: TGTGCCACCAGCAGAGCTGGATACAATGAGCAGTTCTTC; CDR3aa: CATSRAGYNEQFF
d_gene: -; j_gene: TRBJ2-5; v_gene: TRBV27; abundance: -; CDR3nt: TGTGCCAGCAGTGCAGGGAGAAGAGAGACCCAGTACTTC; CDR3aa: CASSAGRRETQYF
d_gene: -; j_gene: TRBJ2-1; v_gene: TRBV11-2; abundance: -; CDR3nt: TGTGCCAGCAGCTTAGGGGCAGTCTCCTACAATGAGCAGTTCTTC; CDR3aa: CASSLGAVSYNEQFF
d_gene: -; j_gene: TRBJ2-2; v_gene: TRBV5-1; abundance: -; CDR3nt: TGCGCCAGCAGTTGGGGGCTGGAACGGGAGCTGTTTTTT; CDR3aa: CASSWGLERELFF
d_gene: -; j_gene: TRBJ2-7; v_gene: TRBV7-9; abundance: few; CDR3nt: TGTGCCAGCAGCCGCACCGGACCCGTCTACGAGCAGTACTTC; CDR3aa: CASSRTGPVYEQYF
d_gene: -; j_gene: TRBJ1-6; v_gene: TRBV20-1; abundance: few; CDR3nt: TGCAGTGCTACCAGGGTCGGGGGGCAAGAGTCACCCCTCCACTTT; CDR3aa: CSATRVGGQESPLHF
d_gene: TRBD2; j_gene: TRBJ2-1; v_gene: TRBV7-6; abundance: -; CDR3nt: TGTGCCAGCAGCCGTGCTGGGACTAGCGCTTACAATGAGCAGTTCTTC; CDR3aa: CASSRAGTSAYNEQFF
d_gene: -; j_gene: TRBJ2-5; v_gene: TRBV5-5; abundance: -; CDR3nt: TGTGCCAGCAGCTTGGGCCCTACTAGGGGATACGAGACCCAGTACTTC; CDR3aa: CASSLGPTRGYETQYF
d_gene: TRBD2; j_gene: TRBJ2-1; v_gene: TRBV20-1; abundance: -; CDR3nt: TGCAGTGCTAGCCTAGCGGGAGCTGAGCAGTTCTTC; CDR3aa: CSASLAGAEQFF
d_gene: -; j_gene: TRBJ2-1; v_gene: TRBV7-9; abundance: many; CDR3nt: TGTGCCAGCAGCCACCTGGCGGCGGGGTACAATGAGCAGTTCTTC; CDR3aa: CASSHLAAGYNEQFF
d_gene: -; j_gene: TRBJ1-6; v_gene: TRBV7-2; abundance: many; CDR3nt: TGTGCCAGCAGCCCTCACTATAATTCACCCCTCCACTTT; CDR3aa: CASSPHYNSPLHF
d_gene: -; j_gene: TRBJ1-5; v_gene: TRBV6-2/TRBV6-3; abundance: -; CDR3nt: TGTGCCAGCAGTTATAGACGGGGCAATCAGCCCCAGCATTTT; CDR3aa: CASSYRRGNQPQHF
d_gene: -; j_gene: TRBJ2-7; v_gene: TRBV5-1; abundance: -; CDR3nt: TGCGACAGCAGCTTGGACTACGAGCAGTACTTC; CDR3aa: CDSSLDYEQYF
d_gene: -; j_gene: TRBJ2-2; v_gene: TRBV7-6; abundance: few; CDR3nt: TGTGCCAGCAGCTTAGCAGGGTCGGGCGCGAACACCGGGGAGCTGTTTTTT; CDR3aa: CASSLAGSGANTGELFF
d_gene: -; j_gene: TRBJ2-1; v_gene: TRBV5-1; abundance: -; CDR3nt: TGCGCCAGCAGCTTACCAGGACCCTCGTACAATGAGCAGTTCTTC; CDR3aa: CASSLPGPSYNEQFF
d_gene: -; j_gene: TRBJ2-7; v_gene: TRBV5-1; abundance: few; CDR3nt: TGCGCCAGCAGCGTAGGACAGCGCGCCTACGAGCAGTACTTC; CDR3aa: CASSVGQRAYEQYF
d_gene: -; j_gene: TRBJ2-4; v_gene: TRBV6-1; abundance: few; CDR3nt: TGTGCCAGCAGTGAAGCGTATATAACAGGGAACATTCAGTACTTC; CDR3aa: CASSEAYITGNIQYF
d_gene: TRBD2; j_gene: TRBJ2-7; v_gene: TRBV9; abundance: few; CDR3nt: TGTGCCAGCAGCGTAGACCAGGCTAGCGGATCCTACGAGCAGTACTTC; CDR3aa: CASSVDQASGSYEQYF
d_gene: TRBD2; j_gene: TRBJ2-1; v_gene: TRBV19; abundance: few; CDR3nt: TGTGCCAGTAATGAAAGACTAGCGGGTTACAATGAGCAGTTCTTC; CDR3aa: CASNERLAGYNEQFF
d_gene: -; j_gene: TRBJ2-7; v_gene: TRBV27; abundance: -; CDR3nt: TGTGCCACCAGGAGCGGGTCGGGGCAGTACTTC; CDR3aa: CATRSGSGQYF
d_gene: TRBD1; j_gene: TRBJ1-1; v_gene: TRBV7-3; abundance: -; CDR3nt: TGTGCCAGCAGCTTAGCCCAAGGACAGGGCTCCACTGAAGCTTTCTTT; CDR3aa: CASSLAQGQGSTEAFF